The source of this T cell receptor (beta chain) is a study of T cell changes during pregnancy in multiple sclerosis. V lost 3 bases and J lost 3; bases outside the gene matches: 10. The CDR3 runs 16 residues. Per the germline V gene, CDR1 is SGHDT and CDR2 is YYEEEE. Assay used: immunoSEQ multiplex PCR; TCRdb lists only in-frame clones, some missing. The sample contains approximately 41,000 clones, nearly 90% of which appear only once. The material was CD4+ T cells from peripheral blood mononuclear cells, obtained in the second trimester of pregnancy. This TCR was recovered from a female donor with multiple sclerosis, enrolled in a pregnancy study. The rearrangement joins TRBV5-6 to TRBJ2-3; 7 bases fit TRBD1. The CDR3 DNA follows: TGTGCCAGCAGCTACGAAAGGGACAGTCGAACAGATACGCAGTATTTT. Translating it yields CASSYERDSRTDTQYF.